This TCR beta chain was sequenced for a study of cytomegalovirus exposure and HLA in healthy donors. The PCR ran on 60 Vbeta and 13 Jbeta primers. Using immunoSEQ multiplex PCR, the repertoire was profiled, and TCRdb retains in-frame clones only, with some absent. Of around 160,000 clones listed, 80% to 90% are singletons. CDR1 is SGHDN and CDR2 is FVKESK in the germline V gene. J gave up 2 bases and V 1 base, and 8 bases lay outside the gene matches. The CDR3 is 16 amino acids. Regarding the study as a whole: Segments of the TCR beta V type were, in most cases, productive about 87% or about 30% of the time in an earlier analysis. Serostatus for CMV was the only available immune exposure information.

In the case of this clone: Its antigen is not known.

This clonotype originated in a man in his late teens or twenties in good health and CMV-seropositive. The chain recombines TRBV14 with TRBJ2-7, with 7 bases that match TRBD1. Sequenced material: PBMCs. This CDR3 reads CASSQARTGVTYEQYF. CDR3 nucleotides: TGTGCCAGCAGCCAAGCCCGGACAGGAGTTACCTACGAGCAGTACTTC.